The clone carrying this T cell receptor (beta chain) was counted a few times. Germline trimming cut 4 bases from V and 5 bases from J; bases unmatched to any gene: 7. CDR3 length equals 15 residues. Germline V CDR1 and CDR2: KGHDR, SFDVKD. The entry originates in a study of blood T cell repertoires in COVID-19. Study details: Sites in the United States, Italy and Spain provided acute and convalescent COVID-19 samples. PBMCs, B-cell-depleted T cells, or T cells provided the cDNA or gDNA that made up the material.

In the authors' methods: Quantification of nucleated cells was approximated via reference gene primer amplification. This table comes from immunoSEQ multiplex PCR, and its TCRdb copy is limited to in-frame clones, with some not included. The V and J calls and clone size come from that table; D and trimming were worked out from the DNA. Among about 190,000 clones listed, 80% were seen once. The specimen was peripheral blood. The sequence came from a man aged 55 to 70 with acute or convalescent COVID-19. The J gene is TRBJ2-5, the V gene TRBV24-1; 9 bases fit TRBD1. CDR3 bases: TGTGCCACCAGTGACGTACAGGGGGCTGGGGAGACCCAGTACTTC. It is translated as CATSDVQGAGETQYF.